This paragraph reports one T cell receptor (beta chain). The antigen remains unidentified. The CDR3 has 16 residues. J lost 0 bases, V lost 5 bases, and 7 bases had no gene match. The germline V gene has CDR1 LNHDA and CDR2 SQIVND (reference sequence). The data are from a study of T cell responses to AZD1222 COVID-19 vaccine. Study-wide results and limits: Per reports, nearly half of all spike-specific TCRs target regions that are unmutated in variants. Clonal diversity was possibly underestimated, and the donors were mostly white British, with more females.

Sequencing used immunoSEQ multiplex PCR; TCRdb keeps in-frame clones, though not all of them. This table has 160,000 or so clones, 70% to 90% appearing once. The receptor's source is an adult in good health. The specimen comprised peripheral blood, sampled on day 0 of AZD1222 vaccination. The V gene is TRBV19, the J gene TRBJ1-2; 9 nucleotides align to TRBD1. The DNA for the CDR3 is TGTGCCAGTAGTCCGGGACAGGGAGGCGCTAACTATGGCTACACCTTC. Protein: CASSPGQGGANYGYTF.